This TCR beta chain was observed in a study of blood T cell repertoires in COVID-19. In the study overall: Donors in the United States, Italy and Spain gave samples during acute or convalescent COVID-19. Sources were T cells, B-cell-depleted T cells, or PBMCs; the material itself was cDNA or gDNA.

Clones were read by immunoSEQ multiplex PCR, and TCRdb kept only the in-frame ones, dropping some. The sample contains 200,000 to 250,000 clones, roughly 87% of which appear only once. Participants spanned ages about 18 to 100 years and resided in about two dozen US areas. Categorization into cohorts depended on clinical history that participants reported. The sequence was obtained from a young man with acute COVID-19. The sequenced material came from PBMCs or T cells enriched from blood (not recorded which).

CDR3 bases: TGCAGCGTTTCCGCAGCGGGGGAGCTGTTTTTT. Encoded protein: CSVSAAGELFF. The rearrangement links TRBV29-1 to TRBJ2-2; D is ambiguous. CDR3 length equals 11 residues. Trimming pared 5 bases from V and 8 bases from J, leaving 9 bases between. Germline CDR1 is SQVTM and CDR2 is ANQGSEA.